The clone carrying this T cell receptor beta chain was counted only a few times. With V trimmed by 2 bases and J by 0 bases, 1 base remained unmatched. Germline lookup yields CDR1 SGHKS and CDR2 YYEKEE (reference sequence). This CDR3 is built from 14 residues. This record comes from a study of blood T cell repertoires in COVID-19. Produced via immunoSEQ multiplex PCR; TCRdb's table is partial and in-frame only. The profile covers about 200,000 clones, with 87% appearing a single time and roughly a fifth taken by the ten largest. The source material was peripheral blood. This TCR came from a man in his 60s with active or convalescent COVID-19. This chain links TRBV5-5 with TRBJ1-1, with 7 bases identical to TRBD1. The CDR3 is CASSFRGLNTEAFF. The DNA for the CDR3 is TGTGCCAGCAGCTTTAGGGGGCTGAACACTGAAGCTTTCTTT.